A selection of T cell receptor beta chains follows, all from one sample in a study of a mutant IDH1 vaccine in newly diagnosed glioma. Antigens of these TCRs are unknown. Clones were read by immunoSEQ multiplex PCR, and TCRdb kept only the in-frame ones, dropping some. This table holds 55,000 to 65,000 clones, about 85% found once. This specimen consisted of PBMCs, obtained from a glioma patient whose treatment included an IDH1 peptide vaccine. The receptors were gathered from a man aged 25-45 years with glioma. CDR3s include the opening cysteine and the closing phenylalanine or tryptophan. D genes are given only for firm matches. Only some rows state a clone size, as once, few, many or a class for expanded clones.

clone_size: NA; d_call: TRBD1; v_call: TRBV7-2; j_call: TRBJ1-2; cdr3_aa: CASSPEGTGPGYTF; cdr3_nt: TGTGCCAGCAGCCCCGAAGGGACAGGGCCTGGCTACACCTTC
clone_size: once; d_call: NA; v_call: TRBV19; j_call: TRBJ1-2; cdr3_aa: CASSTGDGSPNYGYTF; cdr3_nt: TGTGCCAGTAGTACGGGAGACGGGAGTCCTAACTATGGCTACACCTTC
clone_size: NA; d_call: NA; v_call: TRBV5-6; j_call: TRBJ1-2; cdr3_aa: CASSLGQGLSGYTF; cdr3_nt: TGTGCCAGCAGCTTGGGGCAGGGACTATCTGGCTACACCTTC
clone_size: NA; d_call: NA; v_call: TRBV7-9; j_call: TRBJ2-2; cdr3_aa: CASSWANTGELFF; cdr3_nt: TGTGCCAGCAGCTGGGCGAACACCGGGGAGCTGTTTTTT
clone_size: NA; d_call: NA; v_call: TRBV5-8; j_call: TRBJ1-3; cdr3_aa: CASSLEERMGQAPGNTIYF; cdr3_nt: TGTGCCAGCAGCTTGGAAGAAAGGATGGGACAAGCTCCTGGAAACACCATATATTTT
clone_size: NA; d_call: TRBD1; v_call: TRBV5-1; j_call: TRBJ1-3; cdr3_aa: CASSPTRTGGSGNTIYF; cdr3_nt: TGCGCCAGCAGCCCAACTCGGACAGGGGGCTCTGGAAACACCATATATTTT
clone_size: NA; d_call: NA; v_call: TRBV7-8; j_call: TRBJ2-3; cdr3_aa: CASSQRRDTQYF; cdr3_nt: TGTGCCAGCAGCCAACGCAGAGATACGCAGTATTTT
clone_size: NA; d_call: TRBD1; v_call: TRBV4-1; j_call: TRBJ1-6; cdr3_aa: CASSPGTGALSSYNSPLHF; cdr3_nt: TGCGCCAGCAGCCCCGGGACAGGGGCACTGAGCTCCTATAATTCACCCCTCCACTTT
clone_size: NA; d_call: TRBD2; v_call: TRBV28; j_call: TRBJ2-3; cdr3_aa: CASMSGGLAGVTDTQYF; cdr3_nt: TGTGCCAGCATGTCGGGAGGGCTAGCGGGGGTCACAGATACGCAGTATTTT
clone_size: NA; d_call: TRBD1; v_call: TRBV5-5; j_call: TRBJ2-7; cdr3_aa: CASSFGQGVYEQYF; cdr3_nt: TGTGCCAGCAGCTTTGGACAGGGTGTCTACGAGCAGTACTTC
clone_size: once; d_call: TRBD1; v_call: TRBV2; j_call: TRBJ2-4; cdr3_aa: CASSEGFGTGDRNIQYF; cdr3_nt: TGTGCCAGCAGTGAAGGTTTCGGGACAGGGGATCGAAACATTCAGTACTTC
clone_size: NA; d_call: NA; v_call: TRBV5-1; j_call: TRBJ1-1; cdr3_aa: CASSLASGQGGTEAFF; cdr3_nt: TGCGCCAGCAGCTTGGCCTCTGGGCAGGGAGGGACTGAAGCTTTCTTT
clone_size: NA; d_call: NA; v_call: TRBV5-4; j_call: TRBJ2-2; cdr3_aa: CASSSTLIVGGNTGELFF; cdr3_nt: TGTGCCAGCAGCTCGACGCTCATCGTAGGGGGAAACACCGGGGAGCTGTTTTTT
clone_size: once; d_call: NA; v_call: TRBV5-6; j_call: TRBJ1-2; cdr3_aa: CASTIFPGPYDGYTF; cdr3_nt: TGTGCCAGCACCATATTTCCCGGGCCTTACGATGGCTACACCTTC
clone_size: NA; d_call: NA; v_call: TRBV6-1; j_call: TRBJ1-3; cdr3_aa: CASKTGSLSGNTIYF; cdr3_nt: TGTGCCAGCAAAACAGGGTCCCTCTCTGGAAACACCATATATTTT
clone_size: NA; d_call: NA; v_call: TRBV15; j_call: TRBJ2-4; cdr3_aa: CATSRGRHLAKNIQYF; cdr3_nt: TGTGCCACCAGCAGAGGACGACACCTAGCCAAAAACATTCAGTACTTC
clone_size: NA; d_call: NA; v_call: TRBV18; j_call: TRBJ1-1; cdr3_aa: CASSPESGLNTEAFF; cdr3_nt: TGTGCCAGCTCACCAGAATCAGGCCTGAACACTGAAGCTTTCTTT
clone_size: NA; d_call: TRBD2; v_call: TRBV5-4; j_call: TRBJ2-5; cdr3_aa: CASSPGTSGETQYF; cdr3_nt: TGTGCCAGCAGCCCCGGGACTAGTGGAGAGACCCAGTACTTC
clone_size: NA; d_call: NA; v_call: TRBV30; j_call: TRBJ1-1; cdr3_aa: CAWSASTGTEAFF; cdr3_nt: TGTGCCTGGAGTGCGTCGACAGGCACTGAAGCTTTCTTT
clone_size: NA; d_call: NA; v_call: TRBV29-1; j_call: TRBJ2-3; cdr3_aa: CSGRTQPYTDTQYF; cdr3_nt: TGCAGCGGAAGAACGCAGCCATACACAGATACGCAGTATTTT
clone_size: NA; d_call: TRBD1; v_call: TRBV12-5; j_call: TRBJ1-3; cdr3_aa: CASGLVRGGGRGNTIYF; cdr3_nt: TGTGCTAGTGGTTTGGTACGAGGGGGCGGGCGTGGAAACACCATATATTTT
clone_size: NA; d_call: NA; v_call: TRBV19; j_call: TRBJ2-7; cdr3_aa: CASSIGTYEQYF; cdr3_nt: TGTGCCAGTAGTATAGGTACCTACGAGCAGTACTTC
clone_size: NA; d_call: NA; v_call: TRBV4-2; j_call: TRBJ1-2; cdr3_aa: CASSQRQKYGYTF; cdr3_nt: TGTGCCAGCAGCCAACGACAGAAGTATGGCTACACCTTC
clone_size: NA; d_call: NA; v_call: TRBV4-1; j_call: TRBJ2-7; cdr3_aa: CASSRANTGNEQYF; cdr3_nt: TGCGCCAGCAGCCGGGCTAACACAGGGAACGAGCAGTACTTC
clone_size: once; d_call: NA; v_call: TRBV6-4; j_call: TRBJ1-4; cdr3_aa: CASSGPGGTTNEKLFF; cdr3_nt: TGTGCCAGCAGTGGCCCGGGGGGAACAACTAATGAAAAACTGTTTTTT
clone_size: once; d_call: TRBD1; v_call: TRBV7-9; j_call: TRBJ2-7; cdr3_aa: CASSFGNRGHLDEQYF; cdr3_nt: TGTGCCAGCAGCTTTGGAAACAGGGGTCATTTGGACGAGCAGTACTTC
clone_size: NA; d_call: NA; v_call: TRBV4-2; j_call: TRBJ2-2; cdr3_aa: CASSQVWGSGTGELFF; cdr3_nt: TGTGCCAGCAGCCAAGTTTGGGGGAGTGGGACCGGGGAGCTGTTTTTT
clone_size: NA; d_call: TRBD1; v_call: TRBV10-1; j_call: TRBJ1-4; cdr3_aa: CASSEPGTGKEKLFF; cdr3_nt: TGCGCCAGCAGTGAGCCCGGGACAGGGAAAGAAAAACTGTTTTTT
clone_size: NA; d_call: TRBD1; v_call: TRBV5-6; j_call: TRBJ1-6; cdr3_aa: CASSDRTGGFYNSPLHF; cdr3_nt: TGTGCCAGCAGCGACCGGACAGGGGGCTTTTATAATTCACCCCTCCACTTT
clone_size: once; d_call: NA; v_call: TRBV6-6; j_call: TRBJ1-3; cdr3_aa: CASSQPASRGNTIYF; cdr3_nt: TGTGCCAGCAGCCAACCGGCATCCCGCGGAAACACCATATATTTT
clone_size: NA; d_call: TRBD1; v_call: TRBV11-2; j_call: TRBJ1-4; cdr3_aa: CASSPPWDREMENEKLFF; cdr3_nt: TGTGCCAGCAGCCCCCCCTGGGACAGGGAAATGGAAAATGAAAAACTGTTTTTT
clone_size: NA; d_call: NA; v_call: TRBV5-1; j_call: TRBJ1-1; cdr3_aa: CASSGPKLGNPEAFF; cdr3_nt: TGCGCCAGCAGCGGCCCAAAGCTTGGCAACCCTGAAGCTTTCTTT
clone_size: NA; d_call: NA; v_call: TRBV5-1; j_call: TRBJ1-1; cdr3_aa: CASSLLPAMNTEAFF; cdr3_nt: TGCGCCAGCAGCTTGCTCCCCGCAATGAACACTGAAGCTTTCTTT
clone_size: few; d_call: NA; v_call: TRBV7-9; j_call: TRBJ1-1; cdr3_aa: CASSLPYSGRTGAFF; cdr3_nt: TGTGCCAGCAGCTTACCATATTCGGGTAGAACGGGAGCTTTCTTT
clone_size: NA; d_call: NA; v_call: TRBV5-4; j_call: TRBJ2-2; cdr3_aa: CASSWTANTGELFF; cdr3_nt: TGTGCCAGCAGCTGGACAGCGAACACCGGGGAGCTGTTTTTT
clone_size: NA; d_call: TRBD1; v_call: TRBV19; j_call: TRBJ1-2; cdr3_aa: CASSFRGVDGYTF; cdr3_nt: TGTGCCAGTAGCTTCAGGGGGGTAGATGGCTACACCTTC
clone_size: NA; d_call: NA; v_call: TRBV2; j_call: TRBJ1-5; cdr3_aa: CASRKTGGNQPQHF; cdr3_nt: TGTGCCAGCAGGAAAACAGGTGGAAATCAGCCCCAGCATTTT
clone_size: NA; d_call: TRBD2; v_call: TRBV7-6; j_call: TRBJ2-2; cdr3_aa: CASSAVGTMNTGELFF; cdr3_nt: TGTGCCAGCAGCGCGGTAGGGACTATGAACACCGGGGAGCTGTTTTTT
clone_size: NA; d_call: TRBD1; v_call: TRBV5-4; j_call: TRBJ2-7; cdr3_aa: CASSSPFGQGNYEQYF; cdr3_nt: TGTGCCAGCAGCTCCCCCTTCGGACAGGGAAACTACGAGCAGTACTTC
clone_size: NA; d_call: TRBD1; v_call: TRBV7-9; j_call: TRBJ1-1; cdr3_aa: CASSRTTGETEAFF; cdr3_nt: TGTGCCAGCAGTCGCACTACAGGGGAAACTGAAGCTTTCTTT
clone_size: NA; d_call: TRBD1; v_call: TRBV10-3; j_call: TRBJ2-7; cdr3_aa: CAISERTGRGYF; cdr3_nt: TGTGCCATCAGTGAGCGGACAGGCAGGGGGTACTTC
clone_size: NA; d_call: TRBD2; v_call: TRBV10-3; j_call: TRBJ2-3; cdr3_aa: CAISESGSGGTDTQYF; cdr3_nt: TGTGCCATCAGTGAGTCGGGTAGCGGGGGCACAGATACGCAGTATTTT
clone_size: NA; d_call: NA; v_call: TRBV5-1; j_call: TRBJ2-1; cdr3_aa: CASSPARAVAYNEQFF; cdr3_nt: TGCGCCAGCAGCCCGGCACGAGCGGTGGCCTACAATGAGCAGTTCTTC
clone_size: NA; d_call: TRBD1; v_call: TRBV15; j_call: TRBJ2-2; cdr3_aa: CATSREPQGAFGELFF; cdr3_nt: TGTGCCACCAGCAGAGAACCACAGGGGGCCTTCGGGGAGCTGTTTTTT
clone_size: NA; d_call: NA; v_call: TRBV2; j_call: TRBJ1-2; cdr3_aa: CASSVAGNYGYTF; cdr3_nt: TGTGCCAGCAGTGTCGCCGGTAACTATGGCTACACCTTC
clone_size: NA; d_call: NA; v_call: TRBV7-8; j_call: TRBJ2-3; cdr3_aa: CASSPMTGVDTQYF; cdr3_nt: TGTGCCAGCAGCCCGATGACAGGCGTAGATACGCAGTATTTT
clone_size: once; d_call: NA; v_call: TRBV5-1; j_call: TRBJ2-5; cdr3_aa: CASSLALPFQETQYF; cdr3_nt: TGCGCCAGCAGCTTGGCTCTACCCTTCCAAGAGACCCAGTACTTC